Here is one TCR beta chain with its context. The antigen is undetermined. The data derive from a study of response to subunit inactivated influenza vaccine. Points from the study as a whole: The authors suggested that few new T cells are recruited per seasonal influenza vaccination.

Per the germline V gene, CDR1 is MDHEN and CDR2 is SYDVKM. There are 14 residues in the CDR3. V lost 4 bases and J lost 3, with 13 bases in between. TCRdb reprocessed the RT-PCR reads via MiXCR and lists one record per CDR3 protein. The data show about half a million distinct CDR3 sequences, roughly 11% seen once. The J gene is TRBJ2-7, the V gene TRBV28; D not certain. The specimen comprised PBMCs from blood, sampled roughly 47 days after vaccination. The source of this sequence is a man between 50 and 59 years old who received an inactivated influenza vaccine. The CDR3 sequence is CASSSAAGYYEQYF. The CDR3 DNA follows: TGTGCCAGCAGTTCGGCGGCAGGTTACTACGAGCAGTACTTC.